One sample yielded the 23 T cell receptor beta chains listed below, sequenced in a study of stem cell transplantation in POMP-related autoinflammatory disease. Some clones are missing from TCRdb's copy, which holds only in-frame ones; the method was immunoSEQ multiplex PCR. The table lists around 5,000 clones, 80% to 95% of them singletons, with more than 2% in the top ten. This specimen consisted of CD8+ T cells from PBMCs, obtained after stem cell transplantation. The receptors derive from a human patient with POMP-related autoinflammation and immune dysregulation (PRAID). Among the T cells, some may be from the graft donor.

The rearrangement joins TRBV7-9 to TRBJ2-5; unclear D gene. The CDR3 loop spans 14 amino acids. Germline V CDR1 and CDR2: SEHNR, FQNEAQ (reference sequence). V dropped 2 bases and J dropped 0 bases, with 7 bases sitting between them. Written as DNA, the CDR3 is TGTGCCAGCAGCTTATCTCTGAACCAAGAGACCCAGTACTTC. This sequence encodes CASSLSLNQETQYF.

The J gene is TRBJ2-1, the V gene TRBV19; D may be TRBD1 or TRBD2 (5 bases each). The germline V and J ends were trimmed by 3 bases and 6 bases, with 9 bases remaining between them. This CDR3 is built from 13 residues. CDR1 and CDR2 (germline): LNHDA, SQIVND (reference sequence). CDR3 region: CASSMGPSNEQFF. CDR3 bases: TGTGCCAGTAGTATGGGACCTAGCAATGAGCAGTTCTTC.

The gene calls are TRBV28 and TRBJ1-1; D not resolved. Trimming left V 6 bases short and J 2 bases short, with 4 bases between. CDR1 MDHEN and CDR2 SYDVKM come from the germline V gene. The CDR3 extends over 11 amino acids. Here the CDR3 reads CASRLNTEAFF. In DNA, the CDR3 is TGTGCCAGCAGGCTAAACACTGAAGCTTTCTTT. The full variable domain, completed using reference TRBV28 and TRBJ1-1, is DVKVTQSSRYLVKRTGEKVFLECVQDMDHENMFWYRQDPGLGLRLIYFSYDVKMKEKGDIPEGYSVSREKKERFSLILESASTNQTSMYLCASRLNTEAFFGQGTRLTVV.

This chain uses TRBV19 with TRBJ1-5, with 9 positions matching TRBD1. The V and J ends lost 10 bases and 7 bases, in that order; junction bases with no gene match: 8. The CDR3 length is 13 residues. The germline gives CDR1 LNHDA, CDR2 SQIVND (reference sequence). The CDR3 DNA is TGTGCCACGACACAGGGGGCTTGGCAGCCCCAGCATTTT. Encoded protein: CATTQGAWQPQHF.

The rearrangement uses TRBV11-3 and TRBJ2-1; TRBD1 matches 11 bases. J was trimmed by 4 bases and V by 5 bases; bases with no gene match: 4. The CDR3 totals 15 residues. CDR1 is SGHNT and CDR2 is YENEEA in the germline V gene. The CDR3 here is CASSRGTGGYNEQFF. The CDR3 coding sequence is TGTGCCAGCAGCCGCGGGACAGGGGGGTACAATGAGCAGTTCTTC.

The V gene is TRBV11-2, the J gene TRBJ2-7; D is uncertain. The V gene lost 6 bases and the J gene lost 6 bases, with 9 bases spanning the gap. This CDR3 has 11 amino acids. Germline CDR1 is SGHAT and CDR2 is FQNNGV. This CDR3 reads CASRQRGEQYF. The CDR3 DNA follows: TGTGCCAGCAGGCAAAGAGGCGAGCAGTACTTC. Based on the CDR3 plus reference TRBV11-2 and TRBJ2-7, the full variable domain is EAGVAQSPRYKIIEKRQSVAFWCNPISGHATLYWYQQILGQGPKLLIQFQNNGVVDDSQLPKDRFSAERLKGVDSTLKIQPAKLEDSAVYLCASRQRGEQYFGPGTRLTVT.

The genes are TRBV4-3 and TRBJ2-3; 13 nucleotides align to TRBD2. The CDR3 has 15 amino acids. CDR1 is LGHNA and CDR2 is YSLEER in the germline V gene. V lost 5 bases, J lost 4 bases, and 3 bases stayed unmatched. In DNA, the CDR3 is TGCGCCAGCAGCATGGGACTAGCGGGGCCAGATACGCAGTATTTT. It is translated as CASSMGLAGPDTQYF.

The CDR3 DNA reads TGTGCCAGCAGCTTAGATATGGGTCTGAACACTGAAGCTTTCTTT. Its protein product is CASSLDMGLNTEAFF. This chain joins TRBV7-9 and TRBJ1-1; D remains ambiguous. The CDR3 runs 15 residues. Looked up from germline, CDR1 is SEHNR and CDR2 is FQNEAQ (reference sequence). V lost 1 base, J lost 0 bases, and 9 bases lay in between.

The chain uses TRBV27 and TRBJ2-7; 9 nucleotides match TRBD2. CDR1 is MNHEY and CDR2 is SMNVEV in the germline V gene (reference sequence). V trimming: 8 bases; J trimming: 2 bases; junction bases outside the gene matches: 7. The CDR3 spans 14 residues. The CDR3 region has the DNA TGTGCCAGCCTTGGGCGGGAGGGCCCCTACGAGCAGTACTTC. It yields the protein CASLGREGPYEQYF.

The CDR3 reads CASSLQQNYEQYF. As DNA, the CDR3 is TGTGCCAGCAGCTTGCAACAAAACTACGAGCAGTACTTC. The rearrangement links TRBV5-4 to TRBJ2-7; no definite D call. This CDR3 region has 13 residues. The V gene's germline CDR1 is SGHNT and CDR2 YYREEE (reference sequence). Trimming removed 1 base at V and 3 bases at J, with 8 bases between.

CDR3 in amino acids: CASSVGVGTYYGYTF. The CDR3 coding sequence is TGTGCCAGCAGCGTAGGGGTAGGAACCTACTATGGCTACACCTTC. The chain joins TRBV9 to TRBJ1-2; D remains unclear. The CDR3 contains 15 residues. With 0 bases removed from V and 3 bases from J, the gap between germline ends came to 12 bases. From germline, CDR1 is SGDLS and CDR2 YYNGEE.

The CDR3 nucleotides read TGTGCCAGCAGCTTAGGGGGTTCCACTGAAGCTTTCTTT. Translation: CASSLGGSTEAFF. The chain joins TRBV7-9 to TRBJ1-1; D unclear. The germline CDR1 and CDR2 sequences are SEHNR and FQNEAQ (reference sequence). This CDR3 is built from 13 residues. Trimming pared 1 base from V and 4 bases from J, leaving 7 bases between.

Here the CDR3 reads CAWGQGALETQYF. The CDR3 DNA follows: TGTGCCTGGGGACAGGGGGCCCTGGAGACCCAGTACTTC. The chain couples TRBV30 to TRBJ2-5, with 11 bases matching TRBD1. The length of the CDR3 is 13 residues. The V gene's germline CDR1 is GTSNPN and CDR2 SVGIG (reference sequence). V gave up 5 bases and J gave up 5 bases; unmatched junction bases: 4.

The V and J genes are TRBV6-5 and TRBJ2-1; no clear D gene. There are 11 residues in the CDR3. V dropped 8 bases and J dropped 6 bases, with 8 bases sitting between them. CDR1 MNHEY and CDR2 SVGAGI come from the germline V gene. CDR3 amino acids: CASSDLNEQFF. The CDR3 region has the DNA TGTGCCAGCTCCGACCTCAATGAGCAGTTCTTC.

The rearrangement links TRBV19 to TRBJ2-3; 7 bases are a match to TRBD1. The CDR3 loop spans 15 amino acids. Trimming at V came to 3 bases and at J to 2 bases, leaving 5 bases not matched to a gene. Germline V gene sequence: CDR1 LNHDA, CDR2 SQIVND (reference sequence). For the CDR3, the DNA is TGTGCCAGTAGTATCCGGGACAGCTACACAGATACGCAGTATTTT. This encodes CASSIRDSYTDTQYF.

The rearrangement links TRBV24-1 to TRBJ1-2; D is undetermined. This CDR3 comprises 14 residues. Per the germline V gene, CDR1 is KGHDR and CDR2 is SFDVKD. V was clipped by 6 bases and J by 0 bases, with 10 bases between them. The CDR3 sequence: CATSTSGANYGYTF. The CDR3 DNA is TGTGCCACCAGTACCTCCGGGGCTAACTATGGCTACACCTTC.

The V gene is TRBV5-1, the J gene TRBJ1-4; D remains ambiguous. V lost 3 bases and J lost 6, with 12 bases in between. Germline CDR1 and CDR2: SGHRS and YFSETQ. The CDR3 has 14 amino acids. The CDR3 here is CASSYGVADEKLFF. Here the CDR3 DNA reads TGCGCCAGCAGCTACGGGGTGGCGGATGAAAAACTGTTTTTT.

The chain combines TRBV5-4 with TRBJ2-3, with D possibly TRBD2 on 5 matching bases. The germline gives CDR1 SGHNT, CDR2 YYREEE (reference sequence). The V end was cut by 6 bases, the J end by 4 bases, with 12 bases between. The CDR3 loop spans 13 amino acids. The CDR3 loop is CASNRESADTQYF. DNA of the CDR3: TGTGCCAGCAATAGGGAGTCGGCAGATACGCAGTATTTT.

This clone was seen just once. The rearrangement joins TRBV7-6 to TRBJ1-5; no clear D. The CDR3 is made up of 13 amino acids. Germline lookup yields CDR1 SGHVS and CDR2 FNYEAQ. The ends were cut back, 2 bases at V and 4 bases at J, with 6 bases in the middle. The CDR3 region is CASSLWSNQPQHF. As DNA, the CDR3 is TGTGCCAGCAGCTTATGGTCAAATCAGCCCCAGCATTTT.

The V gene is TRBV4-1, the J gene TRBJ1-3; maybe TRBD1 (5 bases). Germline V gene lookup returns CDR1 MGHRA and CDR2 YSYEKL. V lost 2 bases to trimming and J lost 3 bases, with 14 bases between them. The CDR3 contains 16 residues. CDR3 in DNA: TGCGCCAGCAGCCAACTCCTCGGGGCATATGGAAACACCATATATTTT. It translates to CASSQLLGAYGNTIYF.

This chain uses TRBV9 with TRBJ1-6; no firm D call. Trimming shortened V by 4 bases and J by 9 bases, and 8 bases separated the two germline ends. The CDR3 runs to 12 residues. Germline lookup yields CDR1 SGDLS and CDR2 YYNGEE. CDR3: CASSPNTSPLHF. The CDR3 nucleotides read TGTGCCAGCAGCCCCAATACTTCACCCCTCCACTTT.

The CDR3 loop reads CASSVGNTIYF. In nucleotides, the CDR3 is TGTGCCAGCAGCGTGGGAAACACCATATATTTT. This chain joins TRBV9 and TRBJ1-3; D ambiguous. V lost 2 bases, J lost 4 bases, and 1 base lay in between. Germline V gives CDR1 SGDLS, CDR2 YYNGEE. CDR3 length: 11 residues.

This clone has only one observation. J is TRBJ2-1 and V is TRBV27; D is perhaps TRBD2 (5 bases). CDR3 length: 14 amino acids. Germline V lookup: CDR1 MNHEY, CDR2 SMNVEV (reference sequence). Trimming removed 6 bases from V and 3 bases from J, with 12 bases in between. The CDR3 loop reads CASRRGNIYNEQFF. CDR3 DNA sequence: TGTGCCAGCAGAAGAGGGAATATCTACAATGAGCAGTTCTTC.